This T cell receptor beta chain stems from a study of T cells in Graves' hyperthyroidism and ophthalmopathy. Study-wide findings and caveats: Ophthalmopathy, as predicted by the model, came a median around 6 months after the prediction.

Researchers amplified the TCR beta CDR3 regions from RNA transcripts. First-round RT-PCR of the TCR CDR3 relied on the HTBI primer set. TCRdb fed the multiplex PCR reads into MiXCR, producing one record per CDR3 protein. The table shows 20,000 or so distinct CDR3 sequences, with around 50% occurring only once. Exclusions: uncontrolled infection, other autoimmune disease, pregnancy, lactation. Out of approximately 10 ml of fresh peripheral blood came the PBMCs. Concerning this clonotype itself: Its antigen is currently unknown.

The CDR3 spans 15 residues. After removal of 3 bases from V and 1 base from J, the junction contained 3 bases not matched to a gene. Germline V gives CDR1 SGDLS, CDR2 YYNGEE. The rearrangement links TRBV9 to TRBJ2-3, with 9 positions matching TRBD2. The material sequenced was blood. This clonotype was sampled from a middle-aged woman with Graves' hyperthyroidism that later progressed to Graves' ophthalmopathy. The CDR3 protein is CASSERTSGTDTQYF. The CDR3 nucleotides read TGTGCCAGCAGCGAACGGACTAGCGGCACAGATACGCAGTATTTT. Full variable domain (remainder filled in from reference TRBV9 and TRBJ2-3): DSGVTQTPKHLITATGQRVTLRCSPRSGDLSVYWYQQSLDQGLQFLIQYYNGEERAKGNILERFSAQQFPDLHSELNLSSLELGDSALYFCASSERTSGTDTQYFGPGTRLTVL.